This passage covers 4 T cell receptor beta chains from one sample sequenced in a study of cytomegalovirus exposure and HLA in healthy donors. PCR employed 60 Vbeta and 13 Jbeta primers. Generated by immunoSEQ multiplex PCR, the TCRdb table keeps only in-frame clones and is missing some. This repertoire shows roughly 150,000 clones, about three quarters found once; its top ten account for about 10%. Sequencing was done on a sample of PBMCs. All receptors derive from a man aged 25-40 years in good health and CMV-seropositive.

V is TRBV5-1 and J is TRBJ2-2, with D unresolved. Germline CDR1 SGHRS, CDR2 YFSETQ. V was trimmed by 0 bases and J by 4 bases, leaving 4 bases between them. There are 13 residues in the CDR3. CDR3 sequence: CASSLASTGELFF. The CDR3 DNA reads TGCGCCAGCAGCTTGGCCAGCACCGGGGAGCTGTTTTTT.

V usage is TRBV14 and J usage is TRBJ2-1; the match to TRBD2 covers 8 bases. The trim removed 7 bases at V and 3 bases at J, leaving 8 bases unmatched. The CDR3 totals 15 residues. Germline V CDR1 and CDR2: SGHDN, FVKESK. CDR3 sequence reads: CASTGGSGSYNEQFF. In DNA, the CDR3 is TGTGCCAGCACCGGCGGGAGCGGGAGCTACAATGAGCAGTTCTTC.

The chain recombines TRBV9 with TRBJ2-2, with TRBD2 matching 7 bases. J was trimmed by 5 bases and V by 0 bases; bases with no gene match: 7. CDR1 is SGDLS and CDR2 is YYNGEE in the germline V gene. This CDR3 spans 16 amino acids. Here the CDR3 DNA reads TGTGCCAGCAGCGTAGGAGGCGTGGGAGGGACCGGGGAGCTGTTTTTT. Its protein is CASSVGGVGGTGELFF.

This clone occurred a few times. This rearrangement joins TRBV10-3 to TRBJ2-7; the match to TRBD1 covers 8 bases. Looked up from germline, CDR1 is ENHRY and CDR2 is SYGVKD. CDR3 length equals 15 residues. With 2 bases clipped from V and 1 base from J, the junction kept 4 bases outside the gene matches. Written as DNA, the CDR3 is TGTGCCATCAGTGAGCCCCAGGGGGCATCCTACGAGCAGTACTTC. It codes for CAISEPQGASYEQYF.